This T cell receptor beta chain was retrieved from a study of cytomegalovirus exposure and HLA in healthy donors. Findings and limits, study-wide: There were a few CMV-associated chains whose specificity for CMV antigens was confirmed in vitro. Clusters of TCRs from the first cohort tended to co-occur in the roughly 120 validation repertoires (as a later analysis found).

Only in-frame clones appear in the TCRdb table, and some are missing; sequencing was by immunoSEQ multiplex PCR. Here the sample spans 150,000 to 200,000 clones, about 81% being singletons. Worth noting for this clone: The antigen is unknown.

While the first cohort had 650 to 850 subjects, the donors belonged to the separate validation cohort of over a hundred subjects. This CDR3 contains 17 residues. V shed 0 bases, J shed 2 bases, and the junction held 10 bases outside the gene matches. CDR1 is SGHRS, CDR2 YFSETQ, per germline. Sequencing was done on a sample of PBMCs. This chain joins TRBV5-1 and TRBJ2-5; the match to TRBD1 covers 7 bases. The receptor comes from a woman aged 25-40 years in good health and CMV-seronegative. In nucleotides, the CDR3 is TGCGCCAGCAGCTTGGAGGGACAGCATAGCCCTCAAGAGACCCAGTACTTC. It encodes CASSLEGQHSPQETQYF.